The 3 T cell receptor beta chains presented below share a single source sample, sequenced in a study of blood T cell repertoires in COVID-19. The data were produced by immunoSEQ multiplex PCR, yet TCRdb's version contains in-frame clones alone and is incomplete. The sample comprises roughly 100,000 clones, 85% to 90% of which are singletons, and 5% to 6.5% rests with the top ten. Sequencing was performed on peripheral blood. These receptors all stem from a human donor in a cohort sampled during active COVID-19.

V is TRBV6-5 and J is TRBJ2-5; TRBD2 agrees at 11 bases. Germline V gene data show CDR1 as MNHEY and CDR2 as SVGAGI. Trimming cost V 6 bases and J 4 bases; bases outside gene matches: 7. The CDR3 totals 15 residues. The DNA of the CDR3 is TGTGCCAGCAGAGTAGCGGGAGGGCCGGGAGAGACCCAGTACTTC. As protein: CASRVAGGPGETQYF.

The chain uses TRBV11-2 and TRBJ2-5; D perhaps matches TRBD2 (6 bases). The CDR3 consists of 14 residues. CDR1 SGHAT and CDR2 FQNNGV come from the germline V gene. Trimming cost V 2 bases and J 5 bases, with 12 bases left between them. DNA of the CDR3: TGTGCCAGCAGCTTAATGTGGGGGGTGGAGACCCAGTACTTC. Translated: CASSLMWGVETQYF.

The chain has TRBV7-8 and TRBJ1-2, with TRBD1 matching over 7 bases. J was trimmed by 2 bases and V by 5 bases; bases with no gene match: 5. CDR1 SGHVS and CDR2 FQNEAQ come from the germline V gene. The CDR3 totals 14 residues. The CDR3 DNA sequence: TGTGCCAGCAGCCAAACGGGACAGAACTATGGCTACACCTTC. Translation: CASSQTGQNYGYTF.